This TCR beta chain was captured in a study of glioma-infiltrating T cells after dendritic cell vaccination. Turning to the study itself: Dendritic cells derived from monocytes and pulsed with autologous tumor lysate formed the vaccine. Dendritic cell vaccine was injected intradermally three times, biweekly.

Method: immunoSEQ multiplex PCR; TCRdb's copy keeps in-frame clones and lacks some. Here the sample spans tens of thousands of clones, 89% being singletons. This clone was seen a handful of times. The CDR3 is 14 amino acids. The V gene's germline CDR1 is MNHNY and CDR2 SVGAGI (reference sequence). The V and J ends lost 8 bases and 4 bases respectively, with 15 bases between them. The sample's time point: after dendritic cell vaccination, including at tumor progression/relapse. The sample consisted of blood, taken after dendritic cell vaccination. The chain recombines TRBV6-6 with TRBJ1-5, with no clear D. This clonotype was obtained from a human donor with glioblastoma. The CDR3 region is CASYGVQKNQPQHF. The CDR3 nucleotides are TGTGCCAGCTACGGAGTGCAGAAAAATCAGCCCCAGCATTTT.